This T cell receptor beta chain derives from a study of T cells after yellow fever vaccination. At the level of the study: Each low-cell-number fraction was prepared by means of SMART-Seq v4 Ultra Low Input. Study-level points and caveats: The presence of abundant clonotypes contaminating from the bulk population was possible in FACS-sorted repertoires.

The CDR3 loop spans 14 amino acids. Germline CDR1 is MNHEY and CDR2 is SVGEGT. V lost 8 bases and J lost 3; bases outside the gene matches: 6. TCRdb called the 5' RACE reads again in MiXCR, with one record for every CDR3 protein. The sample carries some 350,000 distinct CDR3 sequences, around a tenth recorded once. As regards this clonotype: Its antigen is as yet unknown.

J is TRBJ2-2 and V is TRBV6-2 or TRBV6-3; TRBD1 aligns across 7 bases. Sequenced here: PBMCs, sampled on the day of the first yellow fever vaccination. The clonotype was recovered from a man aged 18 to 30 who received the YFV17D yellow fever vaccine. CDR3 in amino acids: CASSGTEHTGELFF. The CDR3 DNA follows: TGTGCCAGCTCCGGGACAGAACACACCGGGGAGCTGTTTTTT.